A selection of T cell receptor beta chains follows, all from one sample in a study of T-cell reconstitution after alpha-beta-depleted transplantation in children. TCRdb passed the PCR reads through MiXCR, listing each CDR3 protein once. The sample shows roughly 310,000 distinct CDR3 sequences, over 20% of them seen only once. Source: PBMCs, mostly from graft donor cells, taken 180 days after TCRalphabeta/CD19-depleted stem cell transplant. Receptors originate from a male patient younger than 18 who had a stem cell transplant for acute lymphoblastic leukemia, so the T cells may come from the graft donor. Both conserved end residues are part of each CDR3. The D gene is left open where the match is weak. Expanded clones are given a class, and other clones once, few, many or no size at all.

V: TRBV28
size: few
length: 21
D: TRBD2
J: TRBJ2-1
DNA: TGTGCCAGCAGTTCGGGACTAGCGGGAGAAGACCCCCTTACCTCCTACAATGAGCAGTTCTTC
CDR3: CASSSGLAGEDPLTSYNEQFF

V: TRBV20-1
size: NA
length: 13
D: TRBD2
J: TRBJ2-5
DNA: TGCAGTGCAAGAGGACTAGGCCAAGAGACCCAGTACTTC
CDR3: CSARGLGQETQYF

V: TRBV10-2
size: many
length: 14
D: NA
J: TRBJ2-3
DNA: TGCGCCAGCAGTCAGGGTGGCGGCACAGATACGCAGTATTTT
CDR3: CASSQGGGTDTQYF

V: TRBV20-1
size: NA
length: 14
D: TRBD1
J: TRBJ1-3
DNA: TGCAGTGCACTTTACAGGGGCTCTGGAAACACCATATATTTT
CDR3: CSALYRGSGNTIYF

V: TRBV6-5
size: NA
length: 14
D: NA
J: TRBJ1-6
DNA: TGTGCCAGCAGTTTGCGGGGGGATAATTCACCCCTCCACTTT
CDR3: CASSLRGDNSPLHF

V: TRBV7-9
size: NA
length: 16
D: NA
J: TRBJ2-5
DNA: TGTGCCAGCAGCTTAGAGCCCCGGCCGGCCGGGGAGACCCAGTACTTC
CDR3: CASSLEPRPAGETQYF

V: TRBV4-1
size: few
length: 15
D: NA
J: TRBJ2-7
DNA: TGCGCCAGCAGCTTCCTAATAGGGAAGAGGAAGGAGCAGTACTTC
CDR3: CASSFLIGKRKEQYF

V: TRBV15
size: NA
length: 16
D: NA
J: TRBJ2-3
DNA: TGTGCCACCAGCACAAGAAAGCCTCCTCTTAGAGATACGCAGTATTTT
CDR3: CATSTRKPPLRDTQYF

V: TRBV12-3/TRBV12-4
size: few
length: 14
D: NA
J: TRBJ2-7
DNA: TGTGCCAGCAGTTTTGGCGGAGGGGTCGGCGAGCAGTACTTC
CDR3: CASSFGGGVGEQYF

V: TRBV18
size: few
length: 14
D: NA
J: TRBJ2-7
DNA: TGTGCCAGCTCACGGACCGCCCCTTCCTACGAGCAGTACTTC
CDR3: CASSRTAPSYEQYF

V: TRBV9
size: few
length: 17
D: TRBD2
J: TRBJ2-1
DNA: TGTGCCAGCAGCGAGAGACCGGGACTAGCGGGATACAATGAGCAGTTCTTC
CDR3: CASSERPGLAGYNEQFF

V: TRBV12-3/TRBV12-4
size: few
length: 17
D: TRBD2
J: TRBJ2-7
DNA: TGTGCCAGCAGTTTAGCGCAGGTTCTAGCGGGTAGCTACGAGCAGTACTTC
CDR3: CASSLAQVLAGSYEQYF

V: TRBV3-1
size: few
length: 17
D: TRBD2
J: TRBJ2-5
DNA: TGTGCCAGCAGCCAGTCTAGCGGGCGAAGAATAAGAGAGACCCAGTACTTC
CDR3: CASSQSSGRRIRETQYF

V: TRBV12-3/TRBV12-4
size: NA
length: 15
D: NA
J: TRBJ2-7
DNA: TGTGCCAGCAGTCAAGGGGCCTATGTCAGCAACGAGCAGTACTTC
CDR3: CASSQGAYVSNEQYF

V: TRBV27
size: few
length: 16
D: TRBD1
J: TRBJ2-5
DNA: TGTGCCAGCACCCCTCCCGGGACAGGGAGGCAAGAGACCCAGTACTTC
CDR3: CASTPPGTGRQETQYF

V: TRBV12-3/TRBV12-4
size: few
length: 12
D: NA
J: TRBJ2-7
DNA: TGTGCCAGCAACTTACAGGGCTACGAGCAGTACTTC
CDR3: CASNLQGYEQYF

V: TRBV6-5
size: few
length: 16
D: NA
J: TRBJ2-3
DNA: TGTGCCAGCAGTTACGAATCAGGGAGGAGCCCAGATACGCAGTATTTT
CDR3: CASSYESGRSPDTQYF

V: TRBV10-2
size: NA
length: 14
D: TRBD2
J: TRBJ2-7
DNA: TGCGCCAGCAGTGAGGGGACTAGTTTGTACGAGCAGTACTTC
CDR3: CASSEGTSLYEQYF

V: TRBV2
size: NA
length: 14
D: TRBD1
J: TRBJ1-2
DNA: TGTGCCAGCAGCCGACAGGGAGGCGCATATGGCTACACCTTC
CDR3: CASSRQGGAYGYTF

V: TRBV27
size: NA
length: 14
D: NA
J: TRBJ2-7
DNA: TGTGCCAGCAGTTTGAATCCCATGGTCTACGAGCAGTACTTC
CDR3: CASSLNPMVYEQYF

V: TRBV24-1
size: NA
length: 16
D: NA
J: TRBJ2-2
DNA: TGTGCCACCAGTGACCCCGGACAGAGGAACACCGGGGAGCTGTTTTTT
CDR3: CATSDPGQRNTGELFF

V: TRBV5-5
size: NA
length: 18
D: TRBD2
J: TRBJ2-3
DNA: TGTGCCAGCACCATGGGACTAGCTCCCATCACCCCCACAGATACGCAGTATTTT
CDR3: CASTMGLAPITPTDTQYF

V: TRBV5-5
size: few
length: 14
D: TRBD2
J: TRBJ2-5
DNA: TGTGCCAGCAGCCCCTCGGGGGGGCGCGAGACCCAGTACTTC
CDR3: CASSPSGGRETQYF

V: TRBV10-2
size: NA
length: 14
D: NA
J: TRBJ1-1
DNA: TGCGCCAGCAGTGAGTGGGCACCGAACACTGAAGCTTTCTTT
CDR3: CASSEWAPNTEAFF

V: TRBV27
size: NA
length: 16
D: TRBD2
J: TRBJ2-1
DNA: TGTGCCAGCAGTCTCACCCCGGGACTAGCGTACAATGAGCAGTTCTTC
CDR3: CASSLTPGLAYNEQFF

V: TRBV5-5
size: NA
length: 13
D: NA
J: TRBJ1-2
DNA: TGTGCCAGCAGCTTGGCTGGTCTCTATGGCTACACCTTC
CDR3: CASSLAGLYGYTF

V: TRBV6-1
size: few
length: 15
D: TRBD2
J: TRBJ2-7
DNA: TGTGCCAGCAGTCGAGCTGAGGGAGGGGCCTACGAGCAGTACTTC
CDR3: CASSRAEGGAYEQYF

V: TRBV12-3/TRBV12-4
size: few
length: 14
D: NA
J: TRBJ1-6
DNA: TGTGCCAGCAGAGACGACAGAGCGAATTCACCCCTCCACTTT
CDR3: CASRDDRANSPLHF

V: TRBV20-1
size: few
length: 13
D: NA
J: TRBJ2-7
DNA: TGCAGTGCTCCCGTGGGAGCCTCCTACGAGCAGTACTTC
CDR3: CSAPVGASYEQYF

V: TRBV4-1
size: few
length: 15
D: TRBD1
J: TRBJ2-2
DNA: TGCGCCAGCAGCCATGGACAGGGTCGATCCGGGGAGCTGTTTTTT
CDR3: CASSHGQGRSGELFF

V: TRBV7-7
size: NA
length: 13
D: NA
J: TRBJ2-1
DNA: TGTGCCAGCAGTATCCTCCCCTTGGCAGAGCAGTTCTTC
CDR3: CASSILPLAEQFF

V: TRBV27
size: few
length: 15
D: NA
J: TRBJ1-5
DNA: TGTGCCAGCAGTTTATCGCCCAGAGTCAATCAGCCCCAGCATTTT
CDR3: CASSLSPRVNQPQHF

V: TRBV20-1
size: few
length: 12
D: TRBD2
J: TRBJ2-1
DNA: TGCAGTGCCGGGACTAGGCGTGAGGAGCAGTTCTTC
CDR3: CSAGTRREEQFF

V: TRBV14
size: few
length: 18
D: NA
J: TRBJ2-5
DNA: TGTGCCAGCAGCCAAGAGGATGATACTAGTCAGCACCAAGAGACCCAGTACTTC
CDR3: CASSQEDDTSQHQETQYF

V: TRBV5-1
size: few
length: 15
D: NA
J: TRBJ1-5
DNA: TGCGCCAGCAGCTTGGGTGGACATAGCAATCAGCCCCAGCATTTT
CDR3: CASSLGGHSNQPQHF

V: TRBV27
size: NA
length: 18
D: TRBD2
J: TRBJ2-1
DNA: TGTGCCAGCAGTCCGACTAGCGGGAGGGCCCCCTCCTACAATGAGCAGTTCTTC
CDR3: CASSPTSGRAPSYNEQFF

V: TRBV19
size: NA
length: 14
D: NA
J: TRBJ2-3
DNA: TGTGCCAGTAGTCGGGAGTGGGCGACAGATACGCAGTATTTT
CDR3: CASSREWATDTQYF

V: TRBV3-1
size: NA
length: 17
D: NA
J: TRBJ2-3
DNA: TGTGCCAGCAGCCGTAAACTTAGCGGTTCCCGGGGAGATACGCAGTATTTT
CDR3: CASSRKLSGSRGDTQYF

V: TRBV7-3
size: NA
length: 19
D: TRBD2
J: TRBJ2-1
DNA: TGTGCCAGCAGCTACAAGACTAGCGGGAGGGCCTTATCCTACAATGAGCAGTTCTTC
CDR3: CASSYKTSGRALSYNEQFF

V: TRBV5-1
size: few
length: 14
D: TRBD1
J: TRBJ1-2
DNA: TGCGCCACCTCAGGACAGGGGGACGCCTATGGCTACACCTTC
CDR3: CATSGQGDAYGYTF

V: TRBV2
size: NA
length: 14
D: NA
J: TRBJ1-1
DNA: TGTGCCAGCAACTTCCACGGGGGTACCACTGAAGCTTTCTTT
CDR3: CASNFHGGTTEAFF

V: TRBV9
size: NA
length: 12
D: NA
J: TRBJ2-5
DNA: TGTGCCAGCAGCGCCCTTCAAGAGACCCAGTACTTC
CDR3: CASSALQETQYF

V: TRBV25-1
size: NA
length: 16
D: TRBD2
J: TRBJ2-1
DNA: TGTGCCAGCACGACTAGCGGGAGAGGTTCCTACAATGAGCAGTTCTTC
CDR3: CASTTSGRGSYNEQFF

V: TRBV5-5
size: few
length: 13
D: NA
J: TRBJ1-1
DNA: TGTGCCAGCAGCCGGGTCCCTGAGACTGAAGCTTTCTTT
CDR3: CASSRVPETEAFF

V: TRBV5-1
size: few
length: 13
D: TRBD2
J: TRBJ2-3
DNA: TGCGCCAGCAGCAAAGGGAGGGTAGATACGCAGTATTTT
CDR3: CASSKGRVDTQYF

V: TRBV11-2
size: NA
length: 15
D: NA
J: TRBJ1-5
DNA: TGTGCCAGCAGCTTAGAAGGACGGAGAAATCAGCCCCAGCATTTT
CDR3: CASSLEGRRNQPQHF

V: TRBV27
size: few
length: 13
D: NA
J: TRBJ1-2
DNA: TGTGCCAGCAGTTTTATCGGTTCCGGTGGCTACACCTTC
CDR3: CASSFIGSGGYTF

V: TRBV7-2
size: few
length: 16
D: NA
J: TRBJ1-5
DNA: TGTGCCAGCAGCTTAGCAGGGGGACCCCAGAATCAGCCCCAGCATTTT
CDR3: CASSLAGGPQNQPQHF

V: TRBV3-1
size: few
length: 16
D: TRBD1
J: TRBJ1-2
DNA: TGTGCCAGCAGCCAAGATCCCTGGACAGGAGGCCATGGCTACACCTTC
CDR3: CASSQDPWTGGHGYTF